This passage covers 11 T cell receptor beta chains from one sample sequenced in a study of immune evolution from preneoplasia to lung adenocarcinoma. Sequencing used immunoSEQ multiplex PCR; TCRdb keeps in-frame clones, though not all of them. Counted here are 15,000 to 20,000 clones, approximately 86% occurring once; the ten biggest clones make up 2.5% to 3%. Material for sequencing was FFPE invasive lung adenocarcinoma tissue. Receptors originate from a person between 70 and 80 years old with invasive lung adenocarcinoma.

The chain recombines TRBV6-5 with TRBJ1-1; D not certain. In germline, CDR1 is MNHEY, CDR2 SVGAGI. The CDR3 runs 11 residues. The V end lost 5 bases, the J end lost 4 bases, and 5 bases lay between the germline ends. Written as DNA, the CDR3 is TGTGCCAGCAGTGGTCCCACTGAAGCTTTCTTT. This codes for CASSGPTEAFF.

The gene calls are TRBV29-1 and TRBJ2-5, with D maybe TRBD2 (6 bases). The V end lost 3 bases, the J end lost 4 bases, and 15 bases lay between the germline ends. The CDR3 covers 14 residues. In germline, CDR1 is SQVTM, CDR2 ANQGSEA. This CDR3 is CSVDPGRGVETQYF. The CDR3 DNA sequence: TGCAGCGTTGACCCAGGGCGGGGAGTAGAGACCCAGTACTTC. Using reference TRBV29-1 and TRBJ2-5 for the parts outside the CDR3, the full variable domain is SAVISQKPSRDICQRGTSLTIQCQVDSQVTMMFWYRQQPGQSLTLIATANQGSEATYESGFVIDKFPISRPNLTFSTLTVSNMSPEDSSIYLCSVDPGRGVETQYFGPGTRLLVL.

The chain has TRBV5-1 and TRBJ2-5, with 7 bases fitting TRBD2. The CDR3 extends over 14 amino acids. Germline lookup yields CDR1 SGHRS and CDR2 YFSETQ. J gave up 2 bases and V 3 bases, and 4 bases lay outside the gene matches. CDR3 sequence (DNA): TGCGCCAGCAGCTCAGCCGGGGGGCAAGAGACCCAGTACTTC. Residues: CASSSAGGQETQYF. Complete variable domain (other parts from reference TRBV5-1 and TRBJ2-5): KAGVTQTPRYLIKTRGQQVTLSCSPISGHRSVSWYQQTPGQGLQFLFEYFSETQRNKGNFPGRFSGRQFSNSRSEMNVSTLELGDSALYLCASSSAGGQETQYFGPGTRLLVL.

The chain uses TRBV5-1 and TRBJ2-1, with D maybe TRBD2 (7 bases). CDR1 SGHRS and CDR2 YFSETQ come from the germline V gene. The CDR3 loop spans 14 amino acids. The V end was cut by 2 bases, the J end by 7 bases, with 13 bases between. CDR3 sequence: CASSFEGGRNEQFF. For the CDR3, the DNA is TGCGCCAGCAGCTTCGAGGGGGGGCGGAATGAGCAGTTCTTC.

The genes are TRBV29-1 and TRBJ2-1, with 7 bases aligning to TRBD2. CDR3 length: 13 amino acids. CDR1 SQVTM and CDR2 ANQGSEA come from the germline V gene. V was clipped by 4 bases and J by 5 bases; unmatched bases: 5. The CDR3 here is CSVVGEGHNEQFF. The CDR3 nucleotides are TGCAGCGTTGTGGGGGAGGGCCACAATGAGCAGTTCTTC.

This sequence joins TRBV11-2 and TRBJ2-1, with D perhaps matching TRBD1 or TRBD2 (5 bases each). The V end lost 5 bases, the J end lost 2 bases, and 10 bases lay between the germline ends. The CDR3 length is 14 residues. CDR1 is SGHAT, CDR2 FQNNGV, per germline. The CDR3 reads CASSLGVAYNEQFF. CDR3 nucleotide sequence: TGTGCCAGCAGCCTGGGGGTTGCCTACAATGAGCAGTTCTTC.

The gene calls are TRBV6-1 and TRBJ1-5; D is undetermined. With 6 bases removed from V and 3 bases from J, the gap between germline ends came to 6 bases. The germline V gene has CDR1 MNHNS and CDR2 SASEGT. The CDR3 is made up of 12 amino acids. For the CDR3, the DNA is TGTGCCAGCAGCGGGCCCAATCAGCCCCAGCATTTT. Amino acid sequence: CASSGPNQPQHF.

The CDR3 is CASSFEGRTSNEQFF. CDR3 nucleotides: TGTGCCAGCAGTTTCGAAGGTCGGACCTCCAATGAGCAGTTCTTC. V is TRBV27 and J is TRBJ2-1; D gene ambiguous. Germline V lookup: CDR1 MNHEY, CDR2 SMNVEV (reference sequence). V gave up 3 bases and J gave up 6 bases, with 15 bases separating them. The CDR3 is 15 residues long.

This clone appeared a few times. The chain recombines TRBV30 with TRBJ2-7; TRBD1 is a possible D gene (6 bases). The ends were cut back, 2 bases at V and 1 base at J, with 15 bases in the middle. CDR3 length: 15 residues. Germline lookup yields CDR1 GTSNPN and CDR2 SVGIG (reference sequence). CDR3 DNA sequence: TGTGCCTGGAGTACCGACAGGTTGGAGTCCTACGAGCAGTACTTC. Translation: CAWSTDRLESYEQYF.

The V gene is TRBV28, the J gene TRBJ2-1; 11 nucleotides line up with TRBD2. The CDR3 is 16 residues long. After removal of 3 bases from V and 7 bases from J, the junction contained 8 bases not matched to a gene. CDR1 is MDHEN and CDR2 is SYDVKM in the germline V gene. The CDR3 coding sequence is TGTGCCAGCAGTTTCGAGACTAGCGGGAAACGGAATGAGCAGTTCTTC. Protein: CASSFETSGKRNEQFF.

The rearrangement uses TRBV5-1 and TRBJ1-2; maybe TRBD1 (6 bases). Germline values: CDR1 SGHRS, CDR2 YFSETQ. The CDR3 is 18 amino acids. Between the trimmed V and J ends, which lost 0 bases and 3 bases, there was a span of 21 bases. CDR3 DNA sequence: TGCGCCAGCAGCTTGGGAGGAAGTATAGGACAGAACGACTATGGCTACACCTTC. Translation: CASSLGGSIGQNDYGYTF.